Following are 20 T cell receptor beta chains from one sample sequenced in a study of control samples from healthy donors and cancer patients. Sequencing used immunoSEQ multiplex PCR; TCRdb keeps in-frame clones, though not all of them. Among tens of thousands of clones listed, approximately 95% were seen once. Sequenced material: blood. The origin of the receptors is a woman aged 25 to 39 in good health.

The CDR3 DNA reads as TGTGCCAGCAGCTTGACGGCGGCCACGGGGCAGTTCTTC. This codes for CASSLTAATGQFF. The chain combines TRBV5-4 with TRBJ2-1, with no clear D. The CDR3 runs 13 residues. Trimming cost V 1 base and J 12 bases, with 14 bases left between them. In germline, CDR1 is SGHNT, CDR2 YYREEE (reference sequence).

The chain links TRBV28 to TRBJ2-7; 9 bases agree with TRBD1. CDR1 is MDHEN, CDR2 SYDVKM, per germline. With 6 bases clipped from V and 2 bases from J, the junction kept 5 bases outside the gene matches. The CDR3 is made up of 14 amino acids. The CDR3 protein is CASSPGTGPYEQYF. The CDR3, as DNA: TGTGCCAGCAGCCCCGGGACAGGGCCCTACGAGCAGTACTTC. Complete variable domain (other parts from reference TRBV28 and TRBJ2-7): DVKVTQSSRYLVKRTGEKVFLECVQDMDHENMFWYRQDPGLGLRLIYFSYDVKMKEKGDIPEGYSVSREKKERFSLILESASTNQTSMYLCASSPGTGPYEQYFGPGTRLTVT.

The V call is TRBV4-1, the J call TRBJ1-6; 7 positions agree with TRBD1. V gave up 5 bases and J gave up 3 bases; unmatched junction bases: 7. This CDR3 contains 16 residues. In germline, CDR1 is MGHRA, CDR2 YSYEKL. The CDR3 region is CASSAQGLHYNSPLHF. The CDR3 DNA is TGCGCCAGCAGCGCACAGGGGCTACACTATAATTCACCCCTCCACTTT.

For the CDR3, the DNA is TGTGCCAGCAGTTTACCCACCAGAGGGGGCGGCGGCTATGGCTACACCTTC. It specifies CASSLPTRGGGGYGYTF. The V gene is TRBV28, the J gene TRBJ1-2; 7 nucleotides agree with TRBD1. Germline-derived CDR1 and CDR2 are MDHEN and SYDVKM. The V and J ends lost 2 bases and 4 bases, in that order; junction bases with no gene match: 13. The CDR3 length is 17 residues.

The gene calls are TRBV10-2 and TRBJ2-7, with 9 nucleotides matching TRBD2. This CDR3 has 14 residues. Germline V gene sequence: CDR1 WSHSY, CDR2 SAAADI. With 4 bases clipped from V and 2 bases from J, the junction kept 3 bases outside the gene matches. The CDR3 DNA reads TGCGCCAGCAGTGGGACTAGCGTCCCCTACGAGCAGTACTTC. This encodes CASSGTSVPYEQYF.

The table lists this clone with a count of one. This chain connects TRBV19 to TRBJ2-5, with TRBD1 identical over 9 bases. This CDR3 is built from 17 residues. J was trimmed by 5 bases and V by 0 bases; bases with no gene match: 10. Germline V gene lookup returns CDR1 LNHDA and CDR2 SQIVND (reference sequence). CDR3 loop: CASSIDGNRGLEETQYF. The CDR3 DNA reads as TGTGCCAGTAGTATAGATGGAAACAGGGGGCTGGAGGAGACCCAGTACTTC. The full variable domain, completed using reference TRBV19 and TRBJ2-5, is DGGITQSPKYLFRKEGQNVTLSCEQNLNHDAMYWYRQDPGQGLRLIYYSQIVNDFQKGDIAEGYSVSREKKESFPLTVTSAQKNPTAFYLCASSIDGNRGLEETQYFGPGTRLLVL.

The V gene is TRBV7-9, the J gene TRBJ1-2; no clear D. Germline CDR1 reads SEHNR; CDR2 reads FQNEAQ (reference sequence). V shed 1 base and J shed 8 bases, with 5 bases lying between them. The CDR3 contains 11 residues. CDR3 sequence reads: CASSLGDGYTF. The CDR3 bases are TGTGCCAGCAGCTTAGGAGACGGCTACACCTTC.

This chain joins TRBV7-8 and TRBJ1-3, with D uncertain. In germline, CDR1 is SGHVS, CDR2 FQNEAQ. CDR3 length: 13 residues. V was cut by 1 base and J by 0 bases, with 1 base left in between. Written as DNA, the CDR3 is TGTGCCAGCAGCTTAGACTCTGGAAACACCATATATTTT. It translates to CASSLDSGNTIYF.

This rearrangement joins TRBV3-1 (or the pseudogene TRBV3-2) to TRBJ2-3; no clear D gene. With 2 bases removed from V and 1 base from J, the gap between germline ends came to 16 bases. The CDR3 consists of 17 residues. Germline-derived CDR1 and CDR2 are LGHDT and YNNKEL (reference sequence). The CDR3 sequence is CASSQWALLSGTDTQYF. CDR3 coding DNA: TGTGCCAGCAGCCAATGGGCCCTTTTATCGGGCACAGATACGCAGTATTTT.

This clone was seen only once. The gene calls are TRBV7-9 and TRBJ2-7; the match to TRBD2 covers 7 bases. This CDR3 region has 13 residues. CDR1 and CDR2 (germline): SEHNR, FQNEAQ (reference sequence). V lost 6 bases, J lost 0 bases, and 2 bases stayed unmatched. CDR3 region: CASSGDYSYEQYF. Here the CDR3 DNA reads TGTGCCAGCAGTGGGGACTACTCCTACGAGCAGTACTTC.

The rearrangement links TRBV7-2 to TRBJ2-6; 8 bases match TRBD1. The germline V gene encodes CDR1 SGHTA and CDR2 FQGNSA. V was pared by 1 base and J by 1 base, with 6 bases of the junction left unmatched. This CDR3 contains 18 residues. For the CDR3, the DNA is TGTGCCAGCAGCTTAGATCACACAGGGGGATCTGGGGCCAACGTCCTGACTTTC. Translation gives CASSLDHTGGSGANVLTF.

This chain uses TRBV16 with TRBJ1-6; tentative D call: TRBD1 (5 bases). The CDR3 loop spans 19 amino acids. Looked up from germline, CDR1 is KGHSY and CDR2 is FQNENV. The V and J ends lost 2 bases and 0 bases respectively, with 17 bases between them. The CDR3 DNA follows: TGTGCCAGCAGCCAAGTTCCAGGGTGGTCGACCTCCTATAATTCACCCCTCCACTTT. It is translated as CASSQVPGWSTSYNSPLHF.

The chain combines TRBV3-1 (or the pseudogene TRBV3-2) with TRBJ1-2; D perhaps matches TRBD1 (6 bases). Germline V gene data show CDR1 as LGHDT and CDR2 as YNNKEL (reference sequence). Trimming stripped 0 bases from V and 9 bases from J, with 14 bases between. This CDR3 has 14 amino acids. The CDR3 DNA reads as TGTGCCAGCAGCCAAGATCGGGGGCAAAGGAGCTACACCTTC. Translating gives CASSQDRGQRSYTF.

The CDR3 nucleotides are TGCGCCAGCAGTCGACTAGCGAGGACCGGGGAGCTGTTTTTT. Translation gives CASSRLARTGELFF. This rearrangement joins TRBV4-1 to TRBJ2-2; 8 bases map to TRBD2. The CDR3 totals 14 residues. Germline V gene sequence: CDR1 MGHRA, CDR2 YSYEKL. V shed 6 bases and J 5 bases; nucleotides not matched to a gene: 5.

The V gene is TRBV27, the J gene TRBJ1-3, with D unresolved. V lost 5 bases to trimming and J lost 0 bases, with 14 bases between them. Germline V gene data show CDR1 as MNHEY and CDR2 as SMNVEV (reference sequence). The CDR3 has 16 residues. CDR3 nucleotide sequence: TGTGCCAGCAGTCTTTCGGGCCGGAACTCTGGAAACACCATATATTTT. Translation: CASSLSGRNSGNTIYF.

This clone appeared once. The V call is TRBV19, the J call TRBJ2-1, with 8 bases identical to TRBD2. The CDR3 is 15 amino acids. Trimming removed 4 bases from V and 7 bases from J; junction bases left unmatched: 9. The germline V gene encodes CDR1 LNHDA and CDR2 SQIVND (reference sequence). The CDR3: CASSTQAGESNEQFF. The CDR3 DNA follows: TGTGCCAGTAGTACCCAAGCGGGAGAGTCTAATGAGCAGTTCTTC.

V gene TRBV19 combines with J gene TRBJ1-5, with no clear D. The V end was cut by 9 bases, the J end by 7 bases, with 13 bases between. CDR1 and CDR2 from the germline V gene are LNHDA and SQIVND (reference sequence). CDR3 length: 12 amino acids. The CDR3 nucleotides are TGTGCCAGCCCGGACGGGTGGCAGCCCCAGCATTTT. Its translation: CASPDGWQPQHF.

The rearrangement links TRBV11-3 to TRBJ1-2, with D unclear. V dropped 2 bases and J dropped 6 bases, with 13 bases sitting between them. In germline, CDR1 is SGHNT, CDR2 YENEEA. The CDR3 contains 14 residues. CDR3 DNA sequence: TGTGCCAGCAGCTTAAGTACAGTTACTCATGGCTACACCTTC. Residues: CASSLSTVTHGYTF.

The rearrangement uses TRBV5-3 and TRBJ1-2, with D possibly TRBD1 on 6 matching bases. TRBV5-3 is given ORF status, its function remaining uncertain. This CDR3 is 16 amino acids long. The germline V and J ends were trimmed by 4 bases and 3 bases, with 19 bases remaining between them. This CDR3 is CARSTVGDRLYYGYTF. In nucleotides, the CDR3 is TGTGCCAGAAGCACGGTAGGTGACAGGCTCTACTATGGCTACACCTTC.

This clone was counted once. The J gene is TRBJ1-2, the V gene TRBV19; D unclear. Trimming took 2 bases from V and 4 from J, leaving 11 bases between them. The germline V gene encodes CDR1 LNHDA and CDR2 SQIVND (reference sequence). The CDR3 is 14 residues long. The CDR3 sequence is CASSIQNLAYGYTF. The CDR3 nucleotides are TGTGCCAGTAGTATACAGAACCTGGCCTATGGCTACACCTTC.